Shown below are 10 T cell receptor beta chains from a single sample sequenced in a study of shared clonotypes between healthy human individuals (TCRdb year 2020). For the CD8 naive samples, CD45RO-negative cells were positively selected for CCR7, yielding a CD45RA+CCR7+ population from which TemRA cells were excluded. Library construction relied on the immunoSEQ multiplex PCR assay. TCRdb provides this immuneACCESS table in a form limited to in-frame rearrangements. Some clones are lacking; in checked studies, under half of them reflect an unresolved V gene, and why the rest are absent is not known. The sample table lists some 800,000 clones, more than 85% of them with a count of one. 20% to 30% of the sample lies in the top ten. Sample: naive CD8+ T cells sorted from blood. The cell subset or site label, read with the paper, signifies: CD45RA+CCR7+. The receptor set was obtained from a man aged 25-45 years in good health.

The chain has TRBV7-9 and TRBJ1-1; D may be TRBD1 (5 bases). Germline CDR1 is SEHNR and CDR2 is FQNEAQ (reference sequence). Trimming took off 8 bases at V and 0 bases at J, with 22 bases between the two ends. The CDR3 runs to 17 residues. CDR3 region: CASEGLQPISVNTEAFF. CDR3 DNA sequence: TGTGCCAGCGAGGGACTGCAGCCCATATCGGTGAACACTGAAGCTTTCTTT. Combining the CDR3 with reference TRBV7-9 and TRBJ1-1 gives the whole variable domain DTGVSQNPRHKITKRGQNVTFRCDPISEHNRLYWYRQTLGQGPEFLTYFQNEAQLEKSRLLSDRFSAERPKGSFSTLEIQRTEQGDSAMYLCASEGLQPISVNTEAFFGQGTRLTVV.

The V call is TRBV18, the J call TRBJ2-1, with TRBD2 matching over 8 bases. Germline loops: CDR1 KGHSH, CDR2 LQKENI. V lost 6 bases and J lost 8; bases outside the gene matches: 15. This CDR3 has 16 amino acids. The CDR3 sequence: CASSPRLARNNDEQFF. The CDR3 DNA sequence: TGTGCCAGCTCCCCAAGACTAGCGAGAAACAATGATGAGCAGTTCTTC.

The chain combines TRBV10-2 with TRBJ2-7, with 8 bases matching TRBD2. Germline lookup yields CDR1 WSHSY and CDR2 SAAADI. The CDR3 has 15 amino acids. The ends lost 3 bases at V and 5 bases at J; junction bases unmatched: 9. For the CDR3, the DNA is TGCGCCAGCAGTGACACCGGGACTAGTCGCGACGAGCAGTACTTC. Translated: CASSDTGTSRDEQYF.

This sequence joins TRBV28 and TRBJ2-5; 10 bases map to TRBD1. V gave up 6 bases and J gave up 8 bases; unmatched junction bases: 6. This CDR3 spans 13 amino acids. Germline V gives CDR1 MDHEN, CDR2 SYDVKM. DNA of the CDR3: TGTGCCAGCAGCCCCGGACAGGGGGTAACCCAGTACTTC. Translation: CASSPGQGVTQYF.

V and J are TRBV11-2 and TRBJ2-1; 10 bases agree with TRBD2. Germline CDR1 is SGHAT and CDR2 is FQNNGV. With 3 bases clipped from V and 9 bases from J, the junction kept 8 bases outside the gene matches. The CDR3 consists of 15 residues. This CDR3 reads CASSFILAGSGEQFF. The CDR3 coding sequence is TGTGCCAGCAGCTTTATACTAGCGGGATCTGGTGAGCAGTTCTTC.

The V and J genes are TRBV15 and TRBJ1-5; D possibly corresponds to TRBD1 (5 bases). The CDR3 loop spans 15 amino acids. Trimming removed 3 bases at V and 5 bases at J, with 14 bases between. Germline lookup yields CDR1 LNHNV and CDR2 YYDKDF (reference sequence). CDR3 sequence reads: CATSSRGNEDQPQHF. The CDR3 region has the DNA TGTGCCACCAGCAGTCGGGGGAACGAGGATCAGCCCCAGCATTTT.

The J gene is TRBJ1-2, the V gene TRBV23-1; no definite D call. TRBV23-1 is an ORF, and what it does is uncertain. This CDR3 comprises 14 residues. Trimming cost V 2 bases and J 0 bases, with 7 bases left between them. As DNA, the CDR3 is TGCGCCAGCAGTCAAAGCACAGCTAACTATGGCTACACCTTC. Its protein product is CASSQSTANYGYTF.

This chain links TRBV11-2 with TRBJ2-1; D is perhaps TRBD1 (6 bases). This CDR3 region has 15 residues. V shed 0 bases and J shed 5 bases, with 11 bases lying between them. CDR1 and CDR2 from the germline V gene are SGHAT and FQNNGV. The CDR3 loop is CASSLERWGHNEQFF. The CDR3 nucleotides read TGTGCCAGCAGCTTAGAACGGTGGGGGCACAATGAGCAGTTCTTC.

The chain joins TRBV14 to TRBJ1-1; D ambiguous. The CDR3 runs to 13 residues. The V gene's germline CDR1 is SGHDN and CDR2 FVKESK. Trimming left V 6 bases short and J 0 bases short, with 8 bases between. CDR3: CASSLEMNTEAFF. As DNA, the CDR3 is TGTGCCAGCAGTCTAGAAATGAACACTGAAGCTTTCTTT.

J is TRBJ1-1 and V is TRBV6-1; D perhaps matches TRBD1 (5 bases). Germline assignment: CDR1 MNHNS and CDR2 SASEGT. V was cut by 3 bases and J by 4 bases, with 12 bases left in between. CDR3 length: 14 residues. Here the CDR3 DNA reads TGTGCCAGCAGTGACCGGGGACCCAGCACTGAAGCTTTCTTT. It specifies CASSDRGPSTEAFF.